A single sample is the source of the 26 T cell receptor beta chains below, sequenced in a study of cytomegalovirus exposure and HLA in healthy donors. It was with 60 Vbeta and 13 Jbeta primers that the PCR ran. Clones were read by immunoSEQ multiplex PCR, and TCRdb kept only the in-frame ones, dropping some. The sample contains some 240,000 clones, more than 75% of which appear only once. The source material was PBMCs. The receptors were sampled from a male donor in good health and CMV-seronegative.

The V gene is TRBV28, the J gene TRBJ2-3, with 8 positions matching TRBD2. The CDR3 loop spans 16 amino acids. Germline assignment: CDR1 MDHEN and CDR2 SYDVKM. Trimming removed 4 bases from V and 0 bases from J; junction bases left unmatched: 6. CDR3 sequence: CASSSPSGSSTDTQYF. The CDR3 nucleotides read TGTGCCAGCAGTTCGCCTAGCGGGTCTAGCACAGATACGCAGTATTTT.

The chain combines TRBV7-8 with TRBJ2-1; D is possibly TRBD2 (6 bases). Germline assignment: CDR1 SGHVS and CDR2 FQNEAQ. V lost 4 bases to trimming and J lost 6 bases, with 10 bases between them. The CDR3 spans 13 residues. CDR3 nucleotide sequence: TGTGCCAGCAGCTCCCGACTAGGCAATGAGCAGTTCTTC. This encodes CASSSRLGNEQFF.

This clone appeared a single time. The chain has TRBV6-5 and TRBJ2-7; 11 nucleotides line up with TRBD2. CDR3 length: 15 residues. With V trimmed by 5 bases and J by 2 bases, 5 bases remained unmatched. The germline CDR1 and CDR2 sequences are MNHEY and SVGAGI. CDR3 sequence (DNA): TGTGCCAGCAGTCCCGGACTAGCGGGCCCCTACGAGCAGTACTTC. It specifies CASSPGLAGPYEQYF.

On this clone: Distinct nucleotide sequences in the sample also encode this CDR3. The rearrangement uses TRBV28 and TRBJ2-7; D possibly corresponds to TRBD1 (6 bases). There are 12 residues in the CDR3. Germline CDR1 reads MDHEN; CDR2 reads SYDVKM. The V and J ends lost 6 bases and 3 bases respectively, with 9 bases between them. CDR3 DNA: TGTGCCAGCAGCTCAGGGGTCTACGAGCAGTACTTC. Its translation: CASSSGVYEQYF. Complete variable domain (other parts from reference TRBV28 and TRBJ2-7): DVKVTQSSRYLVKRTGEKVFLECVQDMDHENMFWYRQDPGLGLRLIYFSYDVKMKEKGDIPEGYSVSREKKERFSLILESASTNQTSMYLCASSSGVYEQYFGPGTRLTVT.

The V call is TRBV4-1, the J call TRBJ2-7, with unresolved D. Trimming shortened V by 3 bases and J by 3 bases, and 15 bases separated the two germline ends. This CDR3 has 15 amino acids. Germline assignment: CDR1 MGHRA and CDR2 YSYEKL. The CDR3 DNA follows: TGCGCCAGCAGCCAGGAGTCCGTGGGTCACTACGAGCAGTACTTC. Translation gives CASSQESVGHYEQYF.

This clone was seen only a few times. V and J are TRBV15 and TRBJ1-3; D remains ambiguous. CDR3 length equals 15 residues. Germline V CDR1 and CDR2: LNHNV, YYDKDF (reference sequence). The ends were cut back, 0 bases at V and 2 bases at J, with 8 bases in the middle. The CDR3 protein is CATSRDGSAGNTIYF. CDR3 in DNA: TGTGCCACCAGCAGAGACGGAAGCGCTGGAAACACCATATATTTT.

This clone was detected a few times. The V gene is TRBV5-1, the J gene TRBJ1-1, with D possibly TRBD1 on 5 matching bases. The CDR3 has 14 amino acids. The ends were cut back, 0 bases at V and 4 bases at J, with 10 bases in the middle. The germline CDR1 and CDR2 sequences are SGHRS and YFSETQ. CDR3 loop: CASSLAGSSTEAFF. Here the CDR3 DNA reads TGCGCCAGCAGCTTGGCAGGGTCGAGCACTGAAGCTTTCTTT.

The chain is built from TRBV18 and TRBJ1-1; D ambiguous. Germline CDR1 is KGHSH and CDR2 is LQKENI. The germline V and J ends were trimmed by 6 bases and 3 bases, with 20 bases remaining between them. This CDR3 comprises 16 residues. CDR3 DNA: TGTGCCAGCTCTCTAACCCGGACGGGAACCTACACTGAAGCTTTCTTT. It translates to CASSLTRTGTYTEAFF.

This chain links TRBV28 with TRBJ1-2; perhaps TRBD1 as D (6 bases). V was shortened by 8 bases and J by 2 bases, with 18 bases between the two germline ends. Germline CDR1 and CDR2: MDHEN and SYDVKM. This CDR3 is 15 amino acids long. The CDR3: CASGTRGVPNYGYTF. The DNA for the CDR3 is TGTGCCAGCGGGACTAGGGGGGTACCAAACTATGGCTACACCTTC.

This clone was seen just once. This chain uses TRBV7-8 with TRBJ1-6; no reliable D call. Germline V CDR1 and CDR2: SGHVS, FQNEAQ. The CDR3 runs to 15 residues. V was clipped by 1 base and J by 7 bases, with 11 bases between them. In nucleotides, the CDR3 is TGTGCCAGCAGCTTAGTAGAGGGCTCGAATTCACCCCTCCACTTT. Protein: CASSLVEGSNSPLHF.

The rearrangement links TRBV7-9 to TRBJ2-2, with TRBD1 matching over 10 bases. The J segment lost 2 bases and the V segment lost 5 bases, leaving 8 bases of the junction unmatched. CDR1 SEHNR and CDR2 FQNEAQ come from the germline V gene (reference sequence). CDR3 length: 17 amino acids. The CDR3 spells CASSLPETGGNTGELFF. DNA of the CDR3: TGTGCCAGCAGCCTCCCTGAGACAGGGGGCAACACCGGGGAGCTGTTTTTT. The full variable domain, in which reference TRBV7-9 and TRBJ2-2 provide the parts outside the CDR3, is DTGVSQNPRHKITKRGQNVTFRCDPISEHNRLYWYRQTLGQGPEFLTYFQNEAQLEKSRLLSDRFSAERPKGSFSTLEIQRTEQGDSAMYLCASSLPETGGNTGELFFGEGSRLTVL.

This clone was found a few times. It is unclear where the CDR3 begins or ends on the DNA, so no DNA is shown, and the CDR3 is as TCRdb lists it. The CDR3 reads CASSSSDWEETQYF. This sequence joins TRBV13 and TRBJ2-5; TRBD2, the D gene given by the table, was not confirmed from the DNA. The CDR3 has 14 amino acids, counting both end residues. CDR1 and CDR2 from the germline V gene are PRHDT and FYEKMQ (reference sequence).

The V and J genes are TRBV28 and TRBJ2-5, with 9 bases fitting TRBD2. V was clipped by 3 bases and J by 2 bases; unmatched bases: 4. The CDR3 is 15 amino acids. The germline CDR1 and CDR2 sequences are MDHEN and SYDVKM. The CDR3 DNA reads TGTGCCAGCAGTTTCCTAGCGGGGCCACAAGAGACCCAGTACTTC. Translating it yields CASSFLAGPQETQYF.

The chain employs TRBV10-2 and TRBJ2-2, with 7 bases aligning to TRBD2. The CDR3 extends over 14 amino acids. The J segment lost 6 bases and the V segment lost 3 bases, leaving 4 bases of the junction unmatched. The germline V gene has CDR1 WSHSY and CDR2 SAAADI. CDR3 loop: CASSEGGSSGELFF. The CDR3 DNA reads TGCGCCAGCAGTGAAGGCGGGAGTTCCGGGGAGCTGTTTTTT.

The gene calls are TRBV28 and TRBJ2-7; 9 bases are shared with TRBD2. J gave up 2 bases and V 3 bases, and 5 bases lay outside the gene matches. The CDR3 contains 15 residues. Germline V gene lookup returns CDR1 MDHEN and CDR2 SYDVKM. The DNA of the CDR3 is TGTGCCAGCAGTTTTCGGCCTAGCGGGACCTACGAGCAGTACTTC. This sequence encodes CASSFRPSGTYEQYF.

The CDR3 coding sequence is TGTGCCAGCAGCCGTAAGATTATCTCTGGACAGAAACTTTCAACTAATGAAAAACTGTTTTTT. Its translation: CASSRKIISGQKLSTNEKLFF. The genes are TRBV4-2 and TRBJ1-4; D is possibly TRBD1 (6 bases). The V end was cut by 4 bases, the J end by 0 bases, with 27 bases between. The V gene's germline CDR1 is LGHNA and CDR2 YNFKEQ. The CDR3 totals 21 residues.

This chain's CDR3 is CASGLGQGNTEAFF. The DNA for the CDR3 is TGTGCTAGTGGTTTGGGGCAGGGAAACACTGAAGCTTTCTTT. The chain links TRBV12-5 to TRBJ1-1, with D maybe TRBD1 (5 bases). CDR3 length: 14 amino acids. Germline loops: CDR1 LGHNT, CDR2 FRNRAP. The germline V and J ends were trimmed by 1 base and 2 bases, with 8 bases remaining between them.

The V and J genes are TRBV27 and TRBJ1-2; 8 nucleotides line up with TRBD1. CDR3 size: 13 residues. Germline V CDR1 and CDR2: MNHEY, SMNVEV (reference sequence). The trim removed 5 bases at V and 5 bases at J, leaving 4 bases unmatched. CDR3 protein: CASSQDRVYGYTF. CDR3 nucleotides: TGTGCCAGCAGTCAGGACAGGGTTTATGGCTACACCTTC.

V gene TRBV27 combines with J gene TRBJ1-1, with TRBD1 matching 7 bases. V dropped 6 bases and J dropped 5; count of bases not matched to a gene: 6. The length of the CDR3 is 13 residues. Germline lookup yields CDR1 MNHEY and CDR2 SMNVEV (reference sequence). CDR3 protein: CASRLLRGTEAFF. The DNA of the CDR3 is TGTGCCAGCAGACTCCTCAGGGGGACTGAAGCTTTCTTT.

CDR3 nucleotide sequence: TGTGCCAGCAGCTCCGGACTAGCGGAGCGCAATGAGCAGTTCTTC. Translating it yields CASSSGLAERNEQFF. The chain combines TRBV11-2 with TRBJ2-1; 10 bases map to TRBD2. CDR1 and CDR2 (germline): SGHAT, FQNNGV. The junction had 6 bases not matched to a gene; V was cut back by 4 bases and J by 6 bases. This CDR3 spans 15 amino acids.

The chain uses TRBV25-1 and TRBJ2-3, with a weak D call TRBD2 (6 bases). This CDR3 is built from 15 residues. V was trimmed by 8 bases and J by 0 bases, leaving 15 bases between them. The germline V gene encodes CDR1 MGHDK and CDR2 SYGVNS. The CDR3 coding sequence is TGTGCCAGCTCCCCAAGGGGAGGAAGCACAGATACGCAGTATTTT. Amino acids: CASSPRGGSTDTQYF.

This chain links TRBV28 with TRBJ2-5, with TRBD1 identical over 9 bases. CDR1 and CDR2 (germline): MDHEN, SYDVKM. J was trimmed by 2 bases and V by 3 bases; bases with no gene match: 4. The CDR3 has 15 residues. CDR3: CASSLRGQGQETQYF. The CDR3 nucleotides are TGTGCCAGCAGTTTGAGAGGACAGGGGCAAGAGACCCAGTACTTC. Drawing the rest from reference TRBV28 and TRBJ2-5, the complete variable domain is DVKVTQSSRYLVKRTGEKVFLECVQDMDHENMFWYRQDPGLGLRLIYFSYDVKMKEKGDIPEGYSVSREKKERFSLILESASTNQTSMYLCASSLRGQGQETQYFGPGTRLLVL.

The rearrangement links TRBV7-9 to TRBJ1-1, with 7 bases identical to TRBD1. Germline V CDR1 and CDR2: SEHNR, FQNEAQ (reference sequence). Unmatched junction bases numbered 7, after V lost 5 bases and J lost 4 bases. The CDR3 spans 14 residues. CDR3 protein: CASSRLSGGTEAFF. CDR3 in DNA: TGTGCCAGCAGCCGATTATCAGGGGGCACTGAAGCTTTCTTT.

The rearrangement uses TRBV21-1 and TRBJ2-5; the table gives TRBD2 as D, unverified against the DNA. TRBV21-1 is assigned pseudogene status. The CDR3 sequence is 16 residues long. This CDR3 reads CASSKGRGGIQETQYF. The CDR3 DNA is TGTGCCAGCAGCAAAGGTAGGGGAGGGATACAAGAGACCCAGTACTTC.

The chain has TRBV5-1 and TRBJ1-5; TRBD1 aligns across 10 bases. Germline CDR1 reads SGHRS; CDR2 reads YFSETQ. V shed 0 bases, J shed 6 bases, and the junction held 3 bases outside the gene matches. CDR3 length: 15 amino acids. The CDR3 DNA reads TGCGCCAGCAGCTTGGGACAGGGGGCTGGTCAGCCCCAGCATTTT. Amino acid sequence: CASSLGQGAGQPQHF.

The chain employs TRBV18 and TRBJ2-3, with a tentative D call TRBD1 (6 bases). CDR1 and CDR2 from the germline V gene are KGHSH and LQKENI. The CDR3 runs 15 residues. V was pared by 3 bases and J by 6 bases, with 16 bases between. In DNA, the CDR3 is TGTGCCAGCTCACCGGTTCAGGGGATAAGCGATACGCAGTATTTT. Amino acids: CASSPVQGISDTQYF.